The 27 T cell receptor beta chains presented below share a single source sample, sequenced in a study of identical twins. TCRdb re-called the 5' RACE reads with MiXCR, one entry per CDR3 protein. Altogether around 490,000 distinct CDR3 sequences are present, 13% to 15% being singletons, with the ten largest covering approximately 1%. The data also belong to a second study, concerning yellow fever vaccine responses in identical twins.

The sample taken for sequencing was CD4+ T cells sorted from blood. These receptors came from a woman aged 18-30 years in good health.

J is TRBJ2-1 and V is TRBV19; no clear D. CDR1 and CDR2 (germline): LNHDA, SQIVND (reference sequence). This CDR3 contains 15 residues. V lost 7 bases and J 9 bases, leaving 22 bases between the germline ends. The CDR3, as DNA: TGTGCCAGTACCCCTCGGGCGGAAACGAGTCTTGAGCAGTTCTTC. Protein: CASTPRAETSLEQFF.

The CDR3 is CASSLEASANTEAFF. CDR3 sequence (DNA): TGTGCCAGCAGCTTAGAAGCCTCGGCGAACACTGAAGCTTTCTTT. The rearrangement links TRBV7-2 to TRBJ1-1; D unclear. The CDR3 length is 15 residues. From germline, CDR1 is SGHTA and CDR2 FQGNSA. V lost 1 base to trimming and J lost 1 base, with 10 bases between them.

This clonotype was recorded a few times. This chain uses TRBV7-3 with TRBJ2-5; D is uncertain. CDR3 length: 13 amino acids. Trimming cost V 4 bases and J 1 base, with 7 bases left between them. Germline V gives CDR1 SGHTA, CDR2 FQGTGA. The CDR3 sequence is CASSSVPQETQYF. As DNA, the CDR3 is TGTGCCAGCAGCTCCGTACCCCAAGAGACCCAGTACTTC.

This chain connects TRBV7-8 to TRBJ1-4; 7 bases are shared with TRBD1. Germline CDR1 reads SGHVS; CDR2 reads FQNEAQ. The CDR3 sequence is 14 residues long. Trimming took 5 bases from V and 13 from J; bases not matched to a gene: 13. CDR3 residues: CASSVGTAPTALFF. The CDR3 nucleotides read TGTGCCAGCAGCGTCGGGACAGCGCCTACGGCACTGTTTTTT.

V and J are TRBV30 and TRBJ1-1, with D unresolved. The CDR3 contains 13 residues. Germline V gene data show CDR1 as GTSNPN and CDR2 as SVGIG (reference sequence). V lost 1 base and J lost 4, with 10 bases in between. In nucleotides, the CDR3 is TGTGCCTGGAGTGATCAGGTGGGCACTGAAGCTTTCTTT. The encoded protein is CAWSDQVGTEAFF.

This clonotype was seen a handful of times. This chain uses TRBV7-9 with TRBJ2-5, with TRBD2 matching 7 bases. The CDR3 sequence is 14 residues long. Germline CDR1 reads SEHNR; CDR2 reads FQNEAQ (reference sequence). V lost 5 bases and J lost 10; bases outside the gene matches: 13. CDR3 sequence reads: CASSKGGAAGNQYF. The CDR3 DNA sequence: TGTGCCAGCAGCAAGGGAGGGGCCGCAGGGAACCAGTACTTC.

The chain recombines TRBV5-1 with TRBJ1-3, with D possibly matching TRBD1 (6 bases). In germline, CDR1 is SGHRS, CDR2 YFSETQ. This CDR3 comprises 17 residues. V lost 0 bases to trimming and J lost 1 base, with 14 bases between them. The CDR3 bases are TGCGCCAGCAGCTTGGGGCGAACAGGGTGGTCTGGAAACACCATATATTTT. This gives the protein CASSLGRTGWSGNTIYF.

The chain joins TRBV5-1 to TRBJ2-7; unclear D gene. V dropped 2 bases and J dropped 7 bases, with 13 bases sitting between them. The CDR3 is 13 residues long. Germline assignment: CDR1 SGHRS and CDR2 YFSETQ. The CDR3 region is CASSFQLLGEQYF. The CDR3 DNA sequence: TGCGCCAGCAGCTTCCAGCTTCTTGGAGAGCAGTACTTC. Looking up the rest from reference TRBV5-1 and TRBJ2-7 gives the full variable domain: KAGVTQTPRYLIKTRGQQVTLSCSPISGHRSVSWYQQTPGQGLQFLFEYFSETQRNKGNFPGRFSGRQFSNSRSEMNVSTLELGDSALYLCASSFQLLGEQYFGPGTRLTVT.

This clonotype was counted between two and nine times. The chain carries TRBV6-6 and TRBJ2-5, with TRBD1 as a possible D gene (5 bases). Trimming stripped 6 bases from V and 5 bases from J, with 7 bases between. CDR1 is MNHNY, CDR2 SVGAGI, per germline (reference sequence). The CDR3 is 11 amino acids. The CDR3 DNA reads as TGTGCCAGCAGGAAGGGGGAGACCCAGTACTTC. Protein sequence: CASRKGETQYF.

The J gene is TRBJ2-7, the V gene TRBV12-3 or TRBV12-4, with no clear D. This CDR3 comprises 14 residues. Trimming removed 2 bases at V and 4 bases at J, with 12 bases between. CDR3 coding DNA: TGTGCCAGCAGTTTACGTCCGGATGCGTACGAGCAGTACTTC. Translation: CASSLRPDAYEQYF.

This clonotype was recorded a few times. The chain employs TRBV27 and TRBJ2-7, with 13 nucleotides matching TRBD2. CDR3 length: 16 amino acids. Germline CDR1 and CDR2: MNHEY and SMNVEV (reference sequence). The junction had 5 bases not matched to a gene; V was cut back by 2 bases and J by 4 bases. In nucleotides, the CDR3 is TGTGCCAGCAGTTTAAGGACTAGCGGGAGCTGGTACGAGCAGTACTTC. Encoded protein: CASSLRTSGSWYEQYF.

The V and J genes are TRBV10-2 and TRBJ2-5, with 7 nucleotides matching TRBD1. The V and J ends lost 6 bases and 3 bases, in that order; junction bases with no gene match: 7. The CDR3 runs 14 residues. Germline CDR1 and CDR2: WSHSY and SAAADI. CDR3 residues: CASSRDSEKETQYF. The CDR3 DNA reads as TGCGCCAGCAGCAGGGACAGCGAAAAAGAGACCCAGTACTTC.

This clonotype has a count of ten or more. The chain carries TRBV29-1 and TRBJ2-7, with 7 bases aligning to TRBD2. V trimming: 5 bases; J trimming: 3 bases; junction bases outside the gene matches: 10. Germline V gene lookup returns CDR1 SQVTM and CDR2 ANQGSEA. The CDR3 sequence is 14 residues long. The CDR3 DNA is TGCAGCGTTCATACCCCCGGGACTAACTACGAGCAGTACTTC. This gives the protein CSVHTPGTNYEQYF.

V gene TRBV6-2 or TRBV6-3 combines with J gene TRBJ2-1; D is tentatively TRBD1 or TRBD2 (6 bases each). V lost 6 bases, J lost 6 bases, and 24 bases lay in between. CDR3 length: 17 amino acids. Looked up from germline, CDR1 is MNHEY and CDR2 is SVGEGT. The CDR3 loop reads CASSVAGGGGISNEQFF. CDR3 nucleotides: TGTGCCAGCAGCGTGGCTGGGGGCGGCGGGATAAGCAATGAGCAGTTCTTC.

This chain connects TRBV30 to TRBJ2-2, with 13 positions matching TRBD2. Germline lookup yields CDR1 GTSNPN and CDR2 SVGIG (reference sequence). The CDR3 covers 15 residues. In DNA, the CDR3 is TGTGCTCAACCGGGACTAGCGGGGCGGAGCGGGGAGCTGTTTTTT. Amino acid sequence: CAQPGLAGRSGELFF.

The J gene is TRBJ2-1, the V gene TRBV30; 10 bases agree with TRBD2. This CDR3 is built from 15 residues. Germline CDR1 and CDR2: GTSNPN and SVGIG (reference sequence). V was clipped by 1 base and J by 3 bases; unmatched bases: 3. This CDR3 reads CAWSAPSGGYNEQFF. DNA of the CDR3: TGTGCCTGGAGTGCCCCTAGCGGGGGCTACAATGAGCAGTTCTTC.

The chain couples TRBV18 to TRBJ2-7; TRBD1 might be the D (6 bases). Looked up from germline, CDR1 is KGHSH and CDR2 is LQKENI. The CDR3 runs 15 residues. The V end was cut by 3 bases, the J end by 5 bases, with 17 bases between. Written as DNA, the CDR3 is TGTGCCAGCTCACCGAGGGGCAGGGGCTACGACGAGCAGTACTTC. This codes for CASSPRGRGYDEQYF.

V gene TRBV5-1 combines with J gene TRBJ2-3; D remains ambiguous. The CDR3 is 16 residues long. Germline V lookup: CDR1 SGHRS, CDR2 YFSETQ. Trimming shortened V by 2 bases and J by 0 bases, and 13 bases separated the two germline ends. In DNA form, the CDR3 reads TGCGCCAGCAGCTTTGGCCTGGCAGCTAGCACAGATACGCAGTATTTT. It translates to CASSFGLAASTDTQYF.

Ten or more counts support this clonotype. This sequence joins TRBV20-1 and TRBJ2-2; possibly TRBD1 or TRBD2 for D (5 bases each). Trimming took 1 base from V and 4 from J, leaving 19 bases between them. Germline V gives CDR1 DFQATT, CDR2 SNEGSKA (reference sequence). The CDR3 has 17 residues. As DNA, the CDR3 is TGCAGTGCTAGAGGCCTGACCGGGGCGGTGAGCACCGGGGAGCTGTTTTTT. Its translation: CSARGLTGAVSTGELFF.

The J gene is TRBJ2-2, the V gene TRBV5-6, with 7 positions matching TRBD1. V lost 4 bases and J lost 6; bases outside the gene matches: 12. There are 16 residues in the CDR3. Per germline, CDR1 SGHDT and CDR2 YYEEEE. The CDR3 protein is CASSPRPDRESGELFF. In DNA, the CDR3 is TGTGCCAGCAGCCCCCGGCCCGACAGGGAATCCGGGGAGCTGTTTTTT.

This clonotype was picked up a small number of times. The chain couples TRBV4-2 to TRBJ1-6, with D unresolved. This CDR3 comprises 17 residues. Germline-derived CDR1 and CDR2 are LGHNA and YNFKEQ. Trimming shortened V by 0 bases and J by 0 bases, and 9 bases separated the two germline ends. CDR3 sequence (DNA): TGTGCCAGCAGCCAAGATCCTGCCAGCTCCTATAATTCACCCCTCCACTTT. Translating it yields CASSQDPASSYNSPLHF.

There are a few counts of this clonotype. The V and J genes are TRBV27 and TRBJ1-1; unclear D gene. CDR1 and CDR2 from the germline V gene are MNHEY and SMNVEV (reference sequence). The length of the CDR3 is 15 residues. V was shortened by 4 bases and J by 7 bases, with 19 bases between the two germline ends. In DNA form, the CDR3 reads TGTGCCAGCAGTTCGGGCACAACTGGCAGGAATGAAGCTTTCTTT. Translation gives CASSSGTTGRNEAFF.

The chain carries TRBV12-3 or TRBV12-4 and TRBJ2-1; 10 bases align to TRBD2. There are 18 residues in the CDR3. V dropped 3 bases and J dropped 0; count of bases not matched to a gene: 8. CDR3 amino acids: CASSFLRLAGSSYNEQFF. The CDR3 nucleotides are TGTGCCAGCAGTTTTCTTCGACTAGCGGGTAGCTCCTACAATGAGCAGTTCTTC.

The V and J genes are TRBV20-1 and TRBJ2-5; weak D call: TRBD2 (6 bases). The germline V gene encodes CDR1 DFQATT and CDR2 SNEGSKA (reference sequence). V lost 6 bases and J 5 bases, leaving 19 bases between the germline ends. The CDR3 extends over 14 amino acids. The CDR3 nucleotides are TGCAGTGCCCCCTGGGACTCCGCCTGGGAGACCCAGTACTTC. Its protein is CSAPWDSAWETQYF.

This clonotype has only a few counts. The gene calls are TRBV20-1 and TRBJ1-6; no reliable D call. V was trimmed by 3 bases and J by 9 bases, leaving 18 bases between them. Per germline, CDR1 DFQATT and CDR2 SNEGSKA (reference sequence). The CDR3 has 15 residues. The CDR3 DNA sequence: TGCAGTGCTAGCCCCGGGTCCGATAGAGGTTCACCCCTCCACTTT. Protein sequence: CSASPGSDRGSPLHF.

The rearrangement joins TRBV12-3 or TRBV12-4 to TRBJ2-1; either TRBD1 or TRBD2 may fit D (5 bases each). The CDR3 extends over 14 amino acids. Trimming shortened V by 2 bases and J by 5 bases, and 10 bases separated the two germline ends. The CDR3 loop is CASSLTGTNNEQFF. CDR3 sequence (DNA): TGTGCCAGCAGTTTAACGGGGACCAACAATGAGCAGTTCTTC.

The V gene is TRBV7-2, the J gene TRBJ1-5; 9 bases agree with TRBD1. This CDR3 comprises 16 residues. V dropped 5 bases and J dropped 7; count of bases not matched to a gene: 12. CDR1 and CDR2 from the germline V gene are SGHTA and FQGNSA. The CDR3 DNA follows: TGTGCCAGCAGCGTAACCGGGACAGGGAAGAACCAGCCCCAGCATTTT. Residues: CASSVTGTGKNQPQHF.